Detailed here is one T cell receptor (beta chain). This clone has a handful of counts. The specificity of this receptor is unknown. The sample holds no much larger clone one base away, and base qualities are not on file. The germline V and J ends show losses of 3 bases and 5 bases respectively, and no gene match explains 3 bases of the junction. The CDR3 runs 14 amino acids, cysteine and phenylalanine included. Only the CDR3 region is kept as DNA, spanning 42 bases read in frame from base 1. The CDR1 and CDR2 encoded by the germline V gene (reference sequence) are LNHDA and SQIVND. This sample is part of a study of beta chain features in type 1 diabetes (dated by TCRdb to about 2018). Some background on the complete study: No differences in mean age, gender distribution, total cell number or subset yield were found between patients and healthy donors. A total of 85 million to 110 million sorted cells were examined across all samples, and RNA yield correlated strongly with the number of cells per subset. The study compared TCRB repertoires of sorted circulating CD4+ T cell subsets between recently diagnosed type 1 diabetes patients and matched healthy donors. Whereas all 28 donors provided naive and central memory subsets, regulatory and stem cell-like memory subsets were isolated from just 8 patients and roughly eight healthy donors.

What the study reported, not specific to this receptor: The naive, central memory and regulatory TCRB repertoires appeared to resemble one another more closely among patients than among healthy donors. Only small numbers of individuals were included in the HLA sub-analyses, which left unresolved whether HLA type had any influence on TCRB rearrangement. Because cDNA was sequenced instead of genomic DNA, activated cells with high expression could be over-represented, although the groups did not differ in activation or CD3 levels. At VDJ recombination sites, type 1 diabetes patients had fewer insertions and more deleted nucleotides, which implies abnormalities in thymic rearrangement. In all four CD4+ subsets, TCRB CDR3 length was moderately but significantly shorter in type 1 diabetes patients. PCR may preferentially amplify shorter templates, but because patient and control samples were amplified and corrected together, any resulting skew would affect both groups equally.

Each donor gave one peripheral blood draw, averaging roughly 120 mL, which was collected into heparinised tubes. Using a panel that included CD45RO, CCR7, CD25, CD127, CD95 and CD27, naive, central memory, regulatory and stem cell-like memory CD4+ T cells were sorted on a BD FACSAria II. Purity was above 95% for every sorted population. Right away, PBMCs were isolated by Lymphoprep density gradient centrifugation and were stained directly, with no culture step. Samples were stained and sorted in pairs, with one healthy donor and one patient per experiment, so that batch effects were minimized. All of the isolated RNA was reverse transcribed with the High Capacity cDNA Reverse Transcription Kit, so expressed TCRB transcripts were sequenced. Deep immunoSEQ sequencing was applied to naive, central memory and regulatory T cell samples, giving an average of about 3.6 million total reads per sample. After sorted cells were lysed in RLT buffer, RNA was extracted with DNase-treated RNeasy Micro or Mini kits, with the choice depending on cell number. Each cell subset was processed separately to prevent cross-contamination, with patient and healthy donor samples processed together. The immunoSEQ multiplex PCR was used to amplify TCRB sequences from cDNA, yielding 87-bp fragments that span the CDR3 region. Sequencing of the amplicons was performed on the Illumina HiSeq platform. As for the original processing: Synthetic template baselines were used to correct PCR bias computationally, reads within Hamming distance 2 were collapsed, and singletons that could not be merged were discarded. Reads were aligned against IMGT to assign V, D and J genes, CDR3 length and insertions or deletions at six rearrangement sites. Clonotype counts were normalized to sorted cell number within each subset before computing true diversity and Gini coefficients with the tcR R package. The overlap coefficient, calculated on TCRB nucleotide sequences, was used to quantify repertoire sharing. As a proxy for the pre-selection repertoire, out-of-frame TCRB sequences from naive cells were analyzed. TCRdb holds this immuneACCESS table with in-frame rearrangements only. Some clones are missing; in checked studies, unresolved V genes explain under half, and the rest has no known cause. V, J and clone size derive from that table, while D and trimming were established from the DNA sequence. Within this sample are some 700,000 clones, with 13% of them counted one time only. About 0.02% of the sample is taken by the ten largest.

In this chain, TRBV19 is recombined with TRBJ1-5; the central 8 bases match TRBD1. The clonotype comes from a young man with type 1 diabetes. The sample was naive CD4+ T cells from blood. This specimen's cell subset or site label, interpreted: true naive CD4+ T cells. The sequenced DNA: TGTGCCAGTAGTATGGAGACAGGGGATCAGCCCCAGCATTTT. It is translated as CASSMETGDQPQHF. Where the CDR3 stops, the reference TRBV19 and TRBJ1-5 genes take over; the full variable domain is DGGITQSPKYLFRKEGQNVTLSCEQNLNHDAMYWYRQDPGQGLRLIYYSQIVNDFQKGDIAEGYSVSREKKESFPLTVTSAQKNPTAFYLCASSMETGDQPQHFGDGTRLSIL.